A single TCR beta chain is shown here with its context. The source of the sample is a study of cytotoxic CD8 clonotypes in ibrutinib-treated CLL. The CDR3 is made up of 18 amino acids. V was pared by 0 bases and J by 2 bases, with 17 bases between. Germline assignment: CDR1 PRHDT and CDR2 FYEKMQ (reference sequence). The assay was immunoSEQ multiplex PCR, and TCRdb's table has in-frame clones only and misses some. This repertoire shows approximately 120,000 clones, roughly 60% found once; its top ten account for 37%. The rearrangement uses TRBV13 and TRBJ1-3; possibly TRBD1 for D (6 bases). Here the sequenced sample was PBMCs, taken after 24 months of ibrutinib treatment. This TCR derives from a human donor with chronic lymphocytic leukemia. CDR3 in DNA: TGTGCCAGCAGCTTAGGGACGGGACACCTCCGGCCTGGAAACACCATATATTTT. Its translation: CASSLGTGHLRPGNTIYF.